The clone carrying this TCR beta chain was detected once. These data come from a study of blood T cell repertoires in COVID-19. Sequencing was performed with immunoSEQ multiplex PCR; in TCRdb, only in-frame clones are kept and a portion is missing. The sample holds around 140,000 clones, 84% seen once. The source material was peripheral blood. This TCR came from a man between 60 and 70 years old with active or convalescent COVID-19.

The DNA for the CDR3 is TGTGCCAGTAGTATCCCAAGGTCCGGGGCTTTCTTT. This sequence encodes CASSIPRSGAFF. This chain connects TRBV19 to TRBJ1-1; D remains ambiguous. This CDR3 comprises 12 residues. Germline V lookup: CDR1 LNHDA, CDR2 SQIVND (reference sequence). V was cut by 3 bases and J by 11 bases, with 13 bases left in between.